Listed below are T cell receptor beta chains from one sample, sequenced in a study of blood T cell repertoires in COVID-19. The table came from immunoSEQ multiplex PCR; TCRdb's copy has only in-frame clones and leaves some out. Among 140,000 to 150,000 clones, approximately 80% were seen once, and the ten largest hold 8% to 9%. Sequencing was performed on peripheral blood. The receptors stem from a human donor with acute or convalescent COVID-19. The donor label of this sample is uncertain. Both conserved end residues are part of each CDR3. D genes are given only for firm matches. Only part of the rows carry a size: once, few, many, or a class if the clone is expanded.

clone_size | d_call | j_call | v_call | cdr3_nt | cdr3_aa
- | - | TRBJ2-5 | TRBV7-9 | TGTGCCAGCAGCTTTAGTGGAGAGACCCAGTACTTC | CASSFSGETQYF
few | - | TRBJ2-3 | TRBV24-1 | TGTGCCACCAGTGATTTTCTCTCTCCTCTCACAGATACGCAGTATTTT | CATSDFLSPLTDTQYF
- | - | TRBJ1-2 | TRBV30 | TGTGCCTCTAGTAAAGTGGCCGGCCGGGGCTACACCTTC | CASSKVAGRGYTF
- | - | TRBJ1-5 | TRBV2 | TGTGCCAGCAGCCCACAAACGGGGGGGCACAGCCAGCCCCAGCATTTT | CASSPQTGGHSQPQHF
- | - | TRBJ2-1 | TRBV9 | TGTGCCAGCAGCACCCGGGACTCCGGTTTATATGAGCAGTTCTTC | CASSTRDSGLYEQFF
- | - | TRBJ2-4 | TRBV4-1 | TGCGCCAGCAGCCAAGCAGGAGCCAAAAACATTCAGTACTTC | CASSQAGAKNIQYF
- | - | TRBJ1-3 | TRBV9 | TGTGCCAGCAGCCCACAACCTGGAAACACCATATATTTT | CASSPQPGNTIYF
- | - | TRBJ1-1 | TRBV19 | TGTGCCAGTACTTTCAACACTGAAGCTTTCTTT | CASTFNTEAFF
- | TRBD1 | TRBJ1-1 | TRBV5-6 | TGTGCCAGCAATGGGATGGGGACAGACCTCCGATACACTGAAGCTTTCTTT | CASNGMGTDLRYTEAFF
- | - | TRBJ1-1 | TRBV7-8 | TGTGCCAGCAGCTTAGCGCGGGGAAGGAACACTGAAGCTTTCTTT | CASSLARGRNTEAFF
- | - | TRBJ1-3 | TRBV6-5 | TGTGCCTCACGACAGAACTCTGGAAACACCATATATTTT | CASRQNSGNTIYF
- | TRBD1 | TRBJ1-2 | TRBV6-5 | TGTGCCAGCAGTCCAGGACAGGGGGGAGACACCTTC | CASSPGQGGDTF
- | - | TRBJ1-3 | TRBV27 | TGTGCCAGCAGACCGCCCGGGGGAAGCGGAAACACCATATATTTT | CASRPPGGSGNTIYF
- | TRBD1 | TRBJ1-1 | TRBV7-9 | TGTGCCAGCAGCTTACAGGGGGCGCAGACTGAAGCTTTCTTT | CASSLQGAQTEAFF
- | - | TRBJ1-1 | TRBV3-1/TRBV3-2 | TGTGCCAGCAGCCAAGCGGGGGGCCGAGGAGCTTTCTTT | CASSQAGGRGAFF
- | TRBD1 | TRBJ1-1 | TRBV11-3 | TGTGCCAGCAGGGGACAGGGGAACACTGAAGCTTTCTTT | CASRGQGNTEAFF
- | - | TRBJ1-2 | TRBV2 | TGTGCCAGCCCTGGGGGCAGGGGTAACTATGGCTACACCTTC | CASPGGRGNYGYTF
- | - | TRBJ1-1 | TRBV4-1 | TGCGCCAGCAGCCAAGGGCCCCCGGAGAGAACTGAAGCTTTCTTT | CASSQGPPERTEAFF
- | - | TRBJ2-3 | TRBV9 | TGTGCCAGCAGCGTAGATGAAGGGGCCGCGCAGTATTTT | CASSVDEGAAQYF
- | TRBD1 | TRBJ1-1 | TRBV24-1 | TGTGCCACCAGTGATTCCCAGGGGGATCACACTGAAGCTTTCTTT | CATSDSQGDHTEAFF
- | - | TRBJ2-1 | TRBV2 | TGTGCCAGCCAGCGACGAGTGGACAATGAGCAGTTCTTC | CASQRRVDNEQFF
- | - | TRBJ1-1 | TRBV10-3 | TGTGCCATCAGTGAGTCCCCAGGGATGAACACTGAAGCTTTCTTT | CAISESPGMNTEAFF
- | TRBD1 | TRBJ2-7 | TRBV10-3 | TGTGCCATCAGTGAGTCAAGGGGGCTCGCTTCATCCTACGAGCAGTACTTC | CAISESRGLASSYEQYF
- | TRBD1 | TRBJ2-3 | TRBV11-3 | TGTGCCAGCAGCATACGGGGGACAGGGGGTTATACGCAGTATTTT | CASSIRGTGGYTQYF